This TCR beta chain was captured in a study of blood T cells in healthy people across ages. Study background: With template switching, about one barcoded beta molecule was captured per two T cells.

PCR was performed a second time for about 7 to 12 cycles using a sample-barcoded 5' primer and a J-beta primer mix. Every cDNA molecule bore a tag from a template-switch adaptor containing 12 random nucleotides. Per-sample output comprised a minimum of 2.5 million paired-end reads containing CDR3. One entry per CDR3 protein results from TCRdb running MiXCR on the 5' RACE reads. The table shows about 1.1 million distinct CDR3 sequences, with under 40% occurring only once. The CDR3 covers 15 residues. The V gene lost 3 bases and the J gene lost 4 bases, with 15 bases spanning the gap. Germline lookup yields CDR1 MGHRA and CDR2 YSYEKL. The extraction recovered at least 5.5 micrograms of total RNA per sample.

The chain joins TRBV4-1 to TRBJ1-2, with a possible D match to TRBD1 (6 bases). Sequencing was carried out using blood. This clonotype originated in a man between 18 and 29 years old in good health. CDR3 region: CASSHNNREGYGYTF. CDR3 DNA sequence: TGCGCCAGCAGCCACAACAACAGGGAGGGCTATGGCTACACCTTC.